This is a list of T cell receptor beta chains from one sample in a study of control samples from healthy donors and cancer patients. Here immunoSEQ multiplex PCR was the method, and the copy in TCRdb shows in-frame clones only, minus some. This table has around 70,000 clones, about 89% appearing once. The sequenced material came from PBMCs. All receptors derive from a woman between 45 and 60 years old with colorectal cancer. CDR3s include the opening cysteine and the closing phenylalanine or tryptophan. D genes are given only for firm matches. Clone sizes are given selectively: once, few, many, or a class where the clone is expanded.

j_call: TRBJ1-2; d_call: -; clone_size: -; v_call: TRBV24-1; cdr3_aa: CATSGMGDYGYTF; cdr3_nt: TGTGCCACCAGTGGAATGGGGGACTATGGCTACACCTTC
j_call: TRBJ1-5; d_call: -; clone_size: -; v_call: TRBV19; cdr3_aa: CATGQSGQPQHF; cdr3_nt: TGTGCCACCGGACAGAGCGGTCAGCCCCAGCATTTT
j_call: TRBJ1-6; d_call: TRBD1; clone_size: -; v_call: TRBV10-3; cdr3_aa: CAISESRTGVSPLHF; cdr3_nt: TGTGCCATCAGTGAGTCGAGGACAGGGGTTTCACCCCTCCACTTT
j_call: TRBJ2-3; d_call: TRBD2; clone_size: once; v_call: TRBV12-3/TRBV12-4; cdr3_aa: CASVSGGTQYF; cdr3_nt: TGTGCCAGTGTATCGGGGGGTACGCAGTATTTT
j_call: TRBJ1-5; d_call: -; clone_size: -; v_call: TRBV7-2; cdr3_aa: CASSLVGTANNQPQHF; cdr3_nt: TGTGCCAGCAGCTTAGTTGGTACAGCTAACAATCAGCCCCAGCATTTT
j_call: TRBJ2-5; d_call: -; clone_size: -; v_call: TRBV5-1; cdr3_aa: CASSLDLAAFAQYF; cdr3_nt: TGCGCCAGCAGCTTGGATTTGGCAGCCTTCGCCCAGTACTTC
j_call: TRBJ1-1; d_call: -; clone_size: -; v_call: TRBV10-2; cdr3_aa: CASSPGGINTEAFF; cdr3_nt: TGCGCCAGCAGTCCTGGGGGGATCAACACTGAAGCTTTCTTT
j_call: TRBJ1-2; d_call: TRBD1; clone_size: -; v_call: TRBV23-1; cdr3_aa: CASSQSAGGGYTF; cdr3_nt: TGCGCCAGCAGTCAATCGGCAGGGGGTGGCTACACCTTC
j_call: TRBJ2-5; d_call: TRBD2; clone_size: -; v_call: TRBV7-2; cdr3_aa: CASSSLAGVETQYF; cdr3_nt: TGTGCCAGCAGCTCCCTAGCGGGGGTAGAGACCCAGTACTTC
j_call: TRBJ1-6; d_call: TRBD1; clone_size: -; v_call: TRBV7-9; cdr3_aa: CASSSRTGGSRLDSPLHF; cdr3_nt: TGTGCCAGCAGCTCCAGGACAGGGGGCTCTCGATTAGATTCACCCCTCCACTTT
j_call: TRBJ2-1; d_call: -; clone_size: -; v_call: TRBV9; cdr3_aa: CASTPGTTYNEQFF; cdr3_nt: TGTGCCAGCACGCCGGGGACCACCTACAATGAGCAGTTCTTC
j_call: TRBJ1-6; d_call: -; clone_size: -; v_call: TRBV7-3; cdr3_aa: CASSTSYNSPLHF; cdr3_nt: TGTGCCAGCAGCACCTCCTATAATTCACCCCTCCACTTT
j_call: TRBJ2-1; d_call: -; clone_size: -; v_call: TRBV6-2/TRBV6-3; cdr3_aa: CASSLTSPPGNEQFF; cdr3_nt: TGTGCCAGCAGTCTAACGTCTCCCCCAGGGAATGAGCAGTTCTTC
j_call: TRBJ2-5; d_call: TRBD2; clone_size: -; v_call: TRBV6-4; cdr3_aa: CASPGGTLNQETQYF; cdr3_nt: TGTGCCAGCCCGGGGGGAACACTGAACCAAGAGACCCAGTACTTC
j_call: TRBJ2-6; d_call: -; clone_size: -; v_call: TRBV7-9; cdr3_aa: CASSPPEGLSGANVLTF; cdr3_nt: TGTGCCAGCAGCCCCCCGGAGGGGCTCTCTGGGGCCAACGTCCTGACTTTC
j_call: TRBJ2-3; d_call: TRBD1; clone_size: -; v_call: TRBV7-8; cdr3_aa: CASSSGQVYTDTQYF; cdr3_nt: TGTGCCAGCAGCTCTGGACAGGTCTACACAGATACGCAGTATTTT
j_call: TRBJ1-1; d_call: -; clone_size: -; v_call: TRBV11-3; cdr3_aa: CASSYLANTEAFF; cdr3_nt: TGTGCCAGCAGCTACCTAGCGAACACTGAAGCTTTCTTT
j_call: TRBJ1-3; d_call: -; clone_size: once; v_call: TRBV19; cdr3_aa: CASSESSGNTIYF; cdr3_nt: TGTGCCAGCTCAGAGAGCTCTGGAAACACCATATATTTT
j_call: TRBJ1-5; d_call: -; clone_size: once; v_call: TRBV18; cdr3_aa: CASSGQDAYSNQPQHF; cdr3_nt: TGTGCCAGCTCGGGGCAGGACGCGTATAGCAATCAGCCCCAGCATTTT
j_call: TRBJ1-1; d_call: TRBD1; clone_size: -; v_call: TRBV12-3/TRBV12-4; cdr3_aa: CASRSQGRGEAFF; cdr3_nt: TGTGCCAGCAGATCACAGGGGCGAGGAGAAGCTTTCTTT
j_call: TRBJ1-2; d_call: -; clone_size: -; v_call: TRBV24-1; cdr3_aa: CATSENRAGYTF; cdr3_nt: TGTGCCACCAGTGAAAACAGGGCTGGCTACACCTTC
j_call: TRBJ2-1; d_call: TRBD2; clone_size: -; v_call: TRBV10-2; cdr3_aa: CATIAGGYHNEQFF; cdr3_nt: TGCGCCACGATAGCGGGGGGGTACCACAATGAGCAGTTCTTC
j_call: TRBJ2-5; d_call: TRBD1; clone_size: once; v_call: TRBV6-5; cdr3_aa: CASSRDSSETQYF; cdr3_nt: TGTGCCAGCAGTCGGGACAGCTCAGAGACCCAGTACTTC
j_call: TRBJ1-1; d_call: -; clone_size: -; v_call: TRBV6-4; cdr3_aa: CASTPTEGRTEAFF; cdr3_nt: TGTGCCAGCACTCCCACGGAGGGTCGGACTGAAGCTTTCTTT
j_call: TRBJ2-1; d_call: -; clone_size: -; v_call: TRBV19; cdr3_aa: CASTPASSYNEQFF; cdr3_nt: TGTGCCAGTACCCCCGCGAGCTCCTACAATGAGCAGTTCTTC
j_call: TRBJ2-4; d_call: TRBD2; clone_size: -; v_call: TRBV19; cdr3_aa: CATTARGGLGNIQYF; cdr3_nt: TGTGCCACCACAGCAAGGGGAGGGCTCGGTAACATTCAGTACTTC
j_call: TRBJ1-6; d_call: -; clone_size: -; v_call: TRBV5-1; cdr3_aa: CASSWGPSVNSPLHF; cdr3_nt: TGCGCCAGCAGCTGGGGTCCCTCAGTAAATTCACCCCTCCACTTT
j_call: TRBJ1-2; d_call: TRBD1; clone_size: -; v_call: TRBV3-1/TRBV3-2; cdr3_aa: CASSQVGQSELYGYTF; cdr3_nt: TGTGCCAGCAGCCAAGTGGGACAGAGCGAGCTTTATGGCTACACCTTC
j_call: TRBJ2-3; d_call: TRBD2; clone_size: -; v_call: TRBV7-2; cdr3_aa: CASSLAKLAGTSTDTQYF; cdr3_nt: TGTGCCAGCAGCTTAGCGAAGCTAGCGGGGACGAGCACAGATACGCAGTATTTT
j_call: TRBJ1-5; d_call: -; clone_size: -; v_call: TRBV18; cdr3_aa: CASSPGNNQPQHF; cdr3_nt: TGTGCCAGCTCACCCGGAAACAATCAGCCCCAGCATTTT
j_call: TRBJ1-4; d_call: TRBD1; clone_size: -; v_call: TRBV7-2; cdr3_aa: CASSLMGQGGEKLFF; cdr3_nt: TGTGCCAGCAGCTTAATGGGACAGGGAGGTGAAAAACTGTTTTTT
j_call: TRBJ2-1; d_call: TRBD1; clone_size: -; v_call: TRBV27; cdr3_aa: CASSPRGTGWGEQFF; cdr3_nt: TGTGCCAGCAGCCCCCGGGGGACAGGGTGGGGTGAGCAGTTCTTC
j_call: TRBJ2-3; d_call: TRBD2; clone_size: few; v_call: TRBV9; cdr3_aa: CASSPRLAPGTDTQYF; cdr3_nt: TGTGCCAGCAGCCCGAGACTAGCCCCGGGCACAGATACGCAGTATTTT
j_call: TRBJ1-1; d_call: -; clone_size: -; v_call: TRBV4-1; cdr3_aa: CASSQDRGVMNTEAFF; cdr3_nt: TGCGCCAGCAGCCAAGATCGGGGGGTGATGAACACTGAAGCTTTCTTT
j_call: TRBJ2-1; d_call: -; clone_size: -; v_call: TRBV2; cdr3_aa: CASSDAGTYNEQFF; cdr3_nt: TGTGCCAGCAGTGACGCCGGGACTTACAATGAGCAGTTCTTC
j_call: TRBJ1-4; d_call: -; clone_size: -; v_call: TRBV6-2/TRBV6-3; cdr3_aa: CASSVIWDEKLFF; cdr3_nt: TGTGCCAGCAGTGTCATATGGGATGAAAAACTGTTTTTT
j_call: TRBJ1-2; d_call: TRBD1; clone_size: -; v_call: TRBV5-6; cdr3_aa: CASSFWDRGIYGYTF; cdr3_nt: TGTGCCAGCAGCTTTTGGGACAGGGGGATCTATGGCTACACCTTC
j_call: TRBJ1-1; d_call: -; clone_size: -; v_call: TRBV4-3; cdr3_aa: CASSQVEGRGENTEAFF; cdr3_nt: TGCGCCAGCAGCCAAGTGGAAGGGAGAGGAGAGAACACTGAAGCTTTCTTT
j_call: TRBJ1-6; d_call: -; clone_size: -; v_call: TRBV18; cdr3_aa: CASSPNRAENSPLHF; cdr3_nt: TGTGCCAGCTCACCAAACAGGGCCGAGAATTCACCCCTCCACTTT
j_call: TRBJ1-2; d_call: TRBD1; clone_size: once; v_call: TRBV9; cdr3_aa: CASSEGTGYGYTF; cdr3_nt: TGTGCCAGCAGCGAGGGGACAGGGTACGGCTACACCTTC
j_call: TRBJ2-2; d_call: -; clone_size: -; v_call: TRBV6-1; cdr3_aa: CASSEYPSGTPGGELFF; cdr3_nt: TGTGCCAGCAGTGAATATCCTTCCGGGACTCCGGGCGGGGAGCTGTTTTTT
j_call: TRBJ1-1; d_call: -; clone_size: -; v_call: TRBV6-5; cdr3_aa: CASSYLTGSNTEAFF; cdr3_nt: TGTGCCAGCAGTTACCTAACGGGCTCGAACACTGAAGCTTTCTTT
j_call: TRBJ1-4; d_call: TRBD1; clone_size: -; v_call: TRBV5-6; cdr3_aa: CASSSMDRGGEKLFF; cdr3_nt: TGTGCCAGCAGCTCCATGGACAGGGGAGGAGAAAAACTGTTTTTT
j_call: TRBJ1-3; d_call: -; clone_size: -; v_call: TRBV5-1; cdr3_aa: CASSLGGSGNTIYF; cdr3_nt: TGCGCCAGCAGCTTGGGAGGTTCCGGAAACACCATATATTTT
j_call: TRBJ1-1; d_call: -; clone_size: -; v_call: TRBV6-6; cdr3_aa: CASRTSDTEAFF; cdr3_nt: TGTGCCAGCAGAACCTCAGACACTGAAGCTTTCTTT